These 22 T cell receptor beta chains were sequenced from one sample in a study of cytomegalovirus exposure and HLA in healthy donors. The PCR was carried out with 60 Vbeta primers and 13 Jbeta primers. Measured with immunoSEQ multiplex PCR; TCRdb has only the in-frame clones, and not every one. Among more than 150,000 clones, around 80% were seen once, and the ten largest hold about 1.6%. Input material: PBMCs. The receptors come from a man younger than 30 in good health and CMV-seronegative.

The V and J genes are TRBV6-5 and TRBJ2-2, with D possibly matching TRBD1 (5 bases). Germline V CDR1 and CDR2: MNHEY, SVGAGI. The CDR3 runs to 15 residues. V was trimmed by 6 bases and J by 5 bases, leaving 16 bases between them. CDR3 in amino acids: CASSPARGWTGELFF. DNA of the CDR3: TGTGCCAGCAGCCCAGCAAGGGGTTGGACCGGGGAGCTGTTTTTT.

This rearrangement joins TRBV28 to TRBJ1-2; D gene uncertain. V was pared by 3 bases and J by 7 bases, with 9 bases between. From germline, CDR1 is MDHEN and CDR2 SYDVKM. This CDR3 comprises 12 residues. As DNA, the CDR3 is TGTGCCAGCAGTTTTAGGCCTAGTGGCTACACCTTC. It yields the protein CASSFRPSGYTF.

The chain joins TRBV30 to TRBJ1-2; maybe TRBD1 (6 bases). Germline CDR1 is GTSNPN and CDR2 is SVGIG (reference sequence). CDR3 length: 12 residues. Trimming took 0 bases from V and 4 from J, leaving 6 bases between them. CDR3 sequence: CAWSVGGYGYTF. In DNA, the CDR3 is TGTGCCTGGAGTGTAGGGGGCTATGGCTACACCTTC.

This clone has a handful of counts. The chain combines TRBV28 with TRBJ1-4; D perhaps matches TRBD1 (6 bases). Germline V gene sequence: CDR1 MDHEN, CDR2 SYDVKM. This CDR3 region has 15 residues. Trimming took off 6 bases at V and 3 bases at J, with 14 bases between the two ends. CDR3 coding DNA: TGTGCCAGCAGGCCAAAGGGGGTGTCTAATGAAAAACTGTTTTTT. This sequence encodes CASRPKGVSNEKLFF.

The chain combines TRBV2 with TRBJ2-7; D not certain. Trimming took 8 bases from V and 4 from J, leaving 6 bases between them. This CDR3 is built from 10 residues. Looked up from germline, CDR1 is SNHLY and CDR2 is FYNNEI. The CDR3 DNA follows: TGTGCCAGCTCCAGATACGAGCAGTACTTC. Residues: CASSRYEQYF.

The chain couples TRBV5-1 to TRBJ2-2; 12 nucleotides match TRBD2. J lost 6 bases, V lost 7 bases, and 7 bases had no gene match. This CDR3 is 15 amino acids long. CDR1 and CDR2 from the germline V gene are SGHRS and YFSETQ. Here the CDR3 reads CASQLAGGPAGELFF. The CDR3 coding sequence is TGCGCCAGCCAGCTAGCGGGGGGGCCGGCCGGGGAGCTGTTTTTT.

The chain links TRBV7-3 to TRBJ2-1; 8 positions agree with TRBD1. V was clipped by 2 bases and J by 7 bases; unmatched bases: 1. The germline CDR1 and CDR2 sequences are SGHTA and FQGTGA. The CDR3 consists of 13 residues. CDR3 in DNA: TGTGCCAGCAGCTTAGACAGGGGAAATGAGCAGTTCTTC. This translates into CASSLDRGNEQFF.

This chain joins TRBV30 and TRBJ2-3; TRBD2 is a possible D gene (6 bases). Trimming stripped 1 base from V and 4 bases from J, with 15 bases between. Germline lookup yields CDR1 GTSNPN and CDR2 SVGIG (reference sequence). The CDR3 length is 15 residues. The CDR3 DNA follows: TGTGCCTGGAGTGACCGACTAGTATTCTCAGATACGCAGTATTTT. This translates into CAWSDRLVFSDTQYF.

V gene TRBV6-1 combines with J gene TRBJ1-1; D uncertain. In germline, CDR1 is MNHNS, CDR2 SASEGT. The V end lost 7 bases, the J end lost 5 bases, and 14 bases lay between the germline ends. The CDR3 extends over 13 amino acids. CDR3: CASTPPSGTEAFF. Written as DNA, the CDR3 is TGTGCCAGCACCCCACCCTCGGGGACTGAAGCTTTCTTT.

This chain joins TRBV5-1 and TRBJ1-1, with D hard to call. CDR1 SGHRS and CDR2 YFSETQ come from the germline V gene. The CDR3 sequence is 14 residues long. Deletions cut 3 bases from V and 6 bases from J, with 15 bases between. In DNA, the CDR3 is TGCGCCAGCAGCTCGGGGTTGTTAAGCCCTGAAGCTTTCTTT. Translating gives CASSSGLLSPEAFF. The variable domain in full, with the rest retrieved from reference TRBV5-1 and TRBJ1-1, is KAGVTQTPRYLIKTRGQQVTLSCSPISGHRSVSWYQQTPGQGLQFLFEYFSETQRNKGNFPGRFSGRQFSNSRSEMNVSTLELGDSALYLCASSSGLLSPEAFFGQGTRLTVV.

This clone was observed a single time. The chain is built from TRBV30 and TRBJ1-1; D not certain. V was trimmed by 4 bases and J by 5 bases, leaving 8 bases between them. This CDR3 is built from 11 residues. Germline V gene lookup returns CDR1 GTSNPN and CDR2 SVGIG (reference sequence). CDR3 sequence (DNA): TGTGCCTGGACCCCGCGGACTGAAGCTTTCTTT. Translated: CAWTPRTEAFF.

The chain joins TRBV10-3 to TRBJ2-7; 10 positions agree with TRBD1. From germline, CDR1 is ENHRY and CDR2 SYGVKD. J was trimmed by 0 bases and V by 4 bases; bases with no gene match: 3. This CDR3 has 15 residues. The CDR3 DNA follows: TGTGCCATCAGTGGGGGACAGGGGCCCTCCTACGAGCAGTACTTC. This encodes CAISGGQGPSYEQYF.

This rearrangement joins TRBV5-1 to TRBJ1-4; 9 bases match TRBD1. There are 18 residues in the CDR3. Germline values: CDR1 SGHRS, CDR2 YFSETQ. CDR3 protein: CATRQGQGVSVMNEKLFF. For the CDR3, the DNA is TGCGCGACCCGGCAGGGACAGGGAGTTTCCGTGATGAATGAAAAACTGTTTTTT.

This chain links TRBV19 with TRBJ1-2; D possibly corresponds to TRBD1 (5 bases). CDR3 length: 13 residues. From germline, CDR1 is LNHDA and CDR2 SQIVND (reference sequence). Trimming took off 8 bases at V and 4 bases at J, with 14 bases between the two ends. CDR3 in DNA: TGTGCCAGTCGCGCGGGACTACCCTATGGCTACACCTTC. It is translated as CASRAGLPYGYTF.

The chain has TRBV7-2 and TRBJ1-2; TRBD1 matches at 8 bases. Looked up from germline, CDR1 is SGHTA and CDR2 is FQGNSA. J gave up 8 bases and V 2 bases, and 7 bases lay outside the gene matches. CDR3 size: 14 residues. The CDR3 DNA reads as TGTGCCAGCAGCTTACCCCAGGGGGCGGAGGGCTACACCTTC. Its translation is CASSLPQGAEGYTF.

V usage is TRBV4-1 and J usage is TRBJ1-4; D ambiguous. V was pared by 0 bases and J by 1 base, with 15 bases between. CDR1 is MGHRA and CDR2 is YSYEKL in the germline V gene. The CDR3 consists of 18 residues. The CDR3 region has the DNA TGCGCCAGCAGCCAAGATGGAGAACGTTTGGGAACTAATGAAAAACTGTTTTTT. Residues: CASSQDGERLGTNEKLFF.

This sequence joins TRBV6-5 and TRBJ2-7; the match to TRBD1 covers 10 bases. Germline V gene data show CDR1 as MNHEY and CDR2 as SVGAGI. CDR3 length: 15 residues. J was trimmed by 2 bases and V by 4 bases; bases with no gene match: 5. The CDR3 loop reads CASSSRGQGTYEQYF. The CDR3 DNA sequence: TGTGCCAGCAGTTCCCGGGGACAGGGGACCTACGAGCAGTACTTC.

This clone was counted a few times. The chain links TRBV4-1 to TRBJ1-5; the match to TRBD1 covers 7 bases. Germline CDR1 and CDR2: MGHRA and YSYEKL. The CDR3 consists of 21 residues. V lost 3 bases to trimming and J lost 2 bases; unmatched junction nucleotides: 22. This chain's CDR3 is CASSHPRLLDRPEVCNQPQHF. The CDR3 DNA follows: TGCGCCAGCAGCCACCCCAGACTCCTGGACAGGCCCGAGGTGTGCAATCAGCCCCAGCATTTT.

The chain carries TRBV9 and TRBJ1-2; 11 bases map to TRBD1. The V gene end was trimmed by 3 bases and the J gene end by 7 bases; junction bases not matched to a gene: 11. There are 16 residues in the CDR3. CDR1 SGDLS and CDR2 YYNGEE come from the germline V gene. The CDR3 coding sequence is TGTGCCAGCAGCGCCCCTCGGGACAGGGGGTTCTCTGGCTACACCTTC. Translation gives CASSAPRDRGFSGYTF.

This chain uses TRBV7-6 with TRBJ2-7; a weak D match, TRBD1 (5 bases). The CDR3 covers 12 residues. CDR1 is SGHVS and CDR2 is FNYEAQ in the germline V gene. Trimming pared 8 bases from V and 2 bases from J, leaving 10 bases between. CDR3 residues: CASADTTYEQYF. In DNA form, the CDR3 reads TGTGCCAGCGCGGACACCACCTACGAGCAGTACTTC. The complete variable domain, with remaining parts taken from reference TRBV7-6 and TRBJ2-7, reads GAGVSQSPRYKVTKRGQDVALRCDPISGHVSLYWYRQALGQGPEFLTYFNYEAQQDKSGLPNDRFSAERPEGSISTLTIQRTEQRDSAMYRCASADTTYEQYFGPGTRLTVT.

The chain recombines TRBV5-1 with TRBJ2-2; perhaps TRBD1 as D (5 bases). The CDR3 length is 16 residues. The V and J ends lost 2 bases and 4 bases respectively, with 15 bases between them. CDR1 is SGHRS and CDR2 is YFSETQ in the germline V gene. This CDR3 reads CASSFVVGVGTGELFF. The DNA for the CDR3 is TGCGCCAGCAGCTTTGTTGTAGGGGTGGGCACCGGGGAGCTGTTTTTT.

This clone was counted between two and nine times. The V and J genes are TRBV6-1 and TRBJ1-3, with 8 bases that match TRBD1. The trim removed 11 bases at V and 7 bases at J, leaving 13 bases unmatched. The CDR3 sequence is 14 residues long. Germline CDR1 is MNHNS and CDR2 is SASEGT. CDR3 region: CAGKITGGRNTIYF. CDR3 sequence (DNA): TGTGCCGGAAAGATTACAGGGGGTAGGAACACCATATATTTT.